Sequencing of this TCR beta chain was carried out in a study of shared clonotypes between healthy human individuals. As processed by the authors: ImmunoSEQ junction-only sequences lacked quality scores, so their filtering differed. Sequencing used immunoSEQ multiplex PCR; TCRdb keeps in-frame clones, though not all of them. V, J and clone size were drawn from that table, and D and trimming were deduced from the DNA. The repertoire holds roughly 1 million clones, with approximately 70% as singletons. With V trimmed by 0 bases and J by 4 bases, 5 bases remained unmatched. In germline, CDR1 is SGDLS, CDR2 YYNGEE. The CDR3 loop spans 15 amino acids.

This chain links TRBV9 with TRBJ2-3, with 7 bases fitting TRBD2. The sequence was obtained from a man aged 18 to 35 in good health. Sequenced sample: memory CD4+ T cells sorted from blood. Described subset: CD45RA-negative fraction. The CDR3 region has the DNA TGTGCCAGCAGCGTAGCGGGGGGTTTGGCAGATACGCAGTATTTT. Encoded protein: CASSVAGGLADTQYF.